This T cell receptor (beta chain) was profiled in a study of cytomegalovirus exposure and HLA in healthy donors. Study details: Of fewer than 450 genotyped donors, approximately 80% clustered with self-reported Caucasian donors. The study, taken as a whole, reports: CMV serostatus was the only immune exposure information that was available. Based on reports, TCR beta sequences accurately predicted HLA-A and HLA-B alleles for most subjects.

The germline CDR1 and CDR2 sequences are SEHNR and FQNEAQ (reference sequence). The germline V and J ends were trimmed by 2 bases and 5 bases, with 3 bases remaining between them. CDR3 length equals 11 residues. Researchers ran the PCR with 60 Vbeta and 13 Jbeta primers. Using immunoSEQ multiplex PCR, the repertoire was profiled, and TCRdb retains in-frame clones only, with some absent. The sample contains 130,000 to 150,000 clones, approximately 82% of which appear only once. The study sampled nominally healthy donors, though unrecorded immune exposures were likely. Concerning this clone itself: Its antigen is unknown.

The sequenced material came from PBMCs. The sequence was collected from a woman aged 60 to 75 in good health and CMV-seropositive. This sequence joins TRBV7-9 and TRBJ1-1; D ambiguous. The CDR3: CASSLRTEAFF. In nucleotides, the CDR3 is TGTGCCAGCAGCTTACGGACTGAAGCTTTCTTT.